In its sample, the clone carrying this T cell receptor beta chain was seen a few times. The antigen is undetermined. The sample originates from a study of blood T cells in healthy people across ages. Study-level results: Shifts in expanded clonotypes may have been confounded by donor CMV status, which was unknown.

CDR1 is ENHRY, CDR2 SYGVKD, per germline. V lost 6 bases and J 5 bases, leaving 10 bases between the germline ends. The CDR3 consists of 12 residues. The draw of peripheral blood yielded approximately 10 milliliters from each donor. Then a second PCR, running roughly 7 to 12 cycles, was carried out with a sample-barcoded 5' primer and a J-beta primer mix. A tag from a template-switch adaptor with 12 random nucleotides marked each cDNA molecule. TCRdb used MiXCR to reprocess the 5' RACE reads, holding one entry per CDR3 protein. The table records approximately 800,000 distinct CDR3 sequences, 46% of them present only once.

This sequence was found in a man older than 75 in good health. Sequenced material: blood. The V and J genes are TRBV10-3 and TRBJ2-5; D is perhaps TRBD2 (5 bases). The CDR3 DNA reads as TGTGCCATCAGGGGAGCGCCGGAGACCCAGTACTTC. This gives the protein CAIRGAPETQYF.